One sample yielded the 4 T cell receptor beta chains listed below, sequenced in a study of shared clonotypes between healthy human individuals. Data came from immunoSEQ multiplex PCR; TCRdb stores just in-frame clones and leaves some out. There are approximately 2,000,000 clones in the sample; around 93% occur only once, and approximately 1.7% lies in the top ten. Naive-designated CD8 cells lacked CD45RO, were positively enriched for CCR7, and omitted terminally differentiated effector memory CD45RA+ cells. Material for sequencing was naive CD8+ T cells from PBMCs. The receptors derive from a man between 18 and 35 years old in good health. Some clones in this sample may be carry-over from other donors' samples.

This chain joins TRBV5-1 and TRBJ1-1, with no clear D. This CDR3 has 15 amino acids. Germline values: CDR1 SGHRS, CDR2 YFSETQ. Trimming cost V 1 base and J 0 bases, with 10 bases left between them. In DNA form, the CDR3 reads TGCGCCAGCAGCTTGTCTAAGGAGTTGAACACTGAAGCTTTCTTT. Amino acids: CASSLSKELNTEAFF.

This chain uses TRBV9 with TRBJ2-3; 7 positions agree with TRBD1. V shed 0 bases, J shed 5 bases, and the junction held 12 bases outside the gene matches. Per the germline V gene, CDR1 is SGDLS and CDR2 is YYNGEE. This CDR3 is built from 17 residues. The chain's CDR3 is CASSVGQGAALGDTQYF. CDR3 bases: TGTGCCAGCAGCGTAGGACAGGGAGCAGCATTGGGAGATACGCAGTATTTT. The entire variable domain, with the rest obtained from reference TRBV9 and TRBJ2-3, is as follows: DSGVTQTPKHLITATGQRVTLRCSPRSGDLSVYWYQQSLDQGLQFLIQYYNGEERAKGNILERFSAQQFPDLHSELNLSSLELGDSALYFCASSVGQGAALGDTQYFGPGTRLTVL.

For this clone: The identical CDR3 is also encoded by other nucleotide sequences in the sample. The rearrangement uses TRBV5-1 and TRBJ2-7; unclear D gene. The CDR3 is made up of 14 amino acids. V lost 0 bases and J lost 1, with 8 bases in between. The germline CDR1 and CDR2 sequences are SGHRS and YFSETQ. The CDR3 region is CASSLGPSSYEQYF. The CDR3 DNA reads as TGCGCCAGCAGCTTGGGCCCGTCGTCCTACGAGCAGTACTTC.

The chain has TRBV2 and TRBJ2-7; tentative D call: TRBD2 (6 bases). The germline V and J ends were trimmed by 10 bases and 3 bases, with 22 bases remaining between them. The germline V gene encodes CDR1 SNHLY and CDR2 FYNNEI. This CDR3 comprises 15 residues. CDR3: CATKSGFTGDYEQYF. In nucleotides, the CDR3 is TGTGCCACCAAGTCGGGCTTTACGGGAGACTACGAGCAGTACTTC.